A selection of T cell receptor beta chains follows, all from one sample in a study of cytomegalovirus exposure and HLA in healthy donors. Here immunoSEQ multiplex PCR was the method, and the copy in TCRdb shows in-frame clones only, minus some. The sample has a few hundred thousand clones; about 90% are singletons. Input material: PBMCs. The receptors derive from a woman between 18 and 29 years old in good health and CMV-seronegative. CDR3s include the opening cysteine and the closing phenylalanine or tryptophan. Each record gives: V gene, J gene, D gene, clone size, CDR3 DNA, CDR3 protein. D genes are given only for firm matches. Not all rows give a size; the values are once, few, many and, for expanded clones, a class.

>TRBV10-3|TRBJ1-1|TRBD1|.
TGTGCCATCAGTGAGTCGTTAGGACAGGGGGCCACTGAAGCTTTCTTT
CAISESLGQGATEAFF
>TRBV6-4|TRBJ1-1|.|once
TGTGCCAGCAGGCCCGAACAGGGCGGGAACACTGAAGCTTTCTTT
CASRPEQGGNTEAFF
>TRBV7-3|TRBJ2-2|.|.
TGTGCCAGCAGCTTAGTGGGGCTCGAAATTACCGGGGAGCTGTTTTTT
CASSLVGLEITGELFF
>TRBV19|TRBJ2-3|.|.
TGTGCCAGTGGGGCAACTAGCACAGATACGCAGTATTTT
CASGATSTDTQYF
>TRBV5-1|TRBJ1-6|.|few
TGCGCCAGCAGCTTGGGGCAGGGAGGAAAGTCACCCCTCCACTTT
CASSLGQGGKSPLHF
>TRBV7-9|TRBJ2-5|TRBD2|once
TGTGCCAGCAGGGTCCTGACTAGCGGGGAGGTGACCCAGTACTTC
CASRVLTSGEVTQYF
>TRBV7-9|TRBJ1-1|.|.
TGTTCCAGCAGCTTATTAGGGGACACTGAAGCTTTCTTT
CSSSLLGDTEAFF
>TRBV7-3|TRBJ2-3|.|once
TGTGCCAGCAGTTCCGGGGTAGGCGGGACGCAGTATTTT
CASSSGVGGTQYF
>TRBV9|TRBJ2-5|.|.
TGTGCCAGCAGCTCACTGGGCGGCCAAGGGGGAGAGACCCAGTACTTC
CASSSLGGQGGETQYF
>TRBV5-1|TRBJ1-1|TRBD1|.
TGCGCCAGCAGCGCCCCCGGGACAGGGGTTGGGGGCACTGAAGCTTTCTTT
CASSAPGTGVGGTEAFF
>TRBV14|TRBJ1-6|.|.
TGTGCCAGCAGCCAAGATTGGCCAGGGTCTTATAATTCACCCCTCCACTTT
CASSQDWPGSYNSPLHF
>TRBV19|TRBJ2-5|TRBD1|.
TGTGCCAGTAGTATCGGACAGGGGGCGGAGACCCAGTACTTC
CASSIGQGAETQYF
>TRBV6-5|TRBJ1-1|.|.
TGTGCCAGCAGTGTTCCGGACAGCCCGATCACTGAAGCTTTCTTT
CASSVPDSPITEAFF
>TRBV5-1|TRBJ2-1|TRBD1|.
TGCGCCAGCAGCTTGGGGGACAGTAAGCAGTTCTTC
CASSLGDSKQFF
>TRBV2|TRBJ2-5|TRBD2|.
TGTGCCAGCAGTCCCGGGCGTGCGGGGGGTCAAGAGACCCAGTACTTC
CASSPGRAGGQETQYF
>TRBV11-2|TRBJ2-5|.|.
TGTGCCAGCAGCTCGGGACTCCCTGAGACCCAGTACTTC
CASSSGLPETQYF
>TRBV4-1|TRBJ2-1|TRBD2|.
TGCGCCAGCAGCTTCCGGGGGGGCGGCGTCAATGAGCAGTTCTTC
CASSFRGGGVNEQFF
>TRBV19|TRBJ2-7|.|.
TGTGCCAGTACCCCGGGGAAGAGCGGTAGCTCCTACGAGCAGTACTTC
CASTPGKSGSSYEQYF
>TRBV6-5|TRBJ1-3|TRBD1|.
TGTGCCAGCAGTCGAGGACAGGGGGCCACCATATATTTT
CASSRGQGATIYF
>TRBV6-5|TRBJ2-7|TRBD1|.
TGTGCCAGCAGCATGGACAGGGGCCTCTCCTACGAGCAGTACTTC
CASSMDRGLSYEQYF
>TRBV6-1|TRBJ2-2|TRBD1|.
TGTGCCAGCATCGCGGGACAGGGGACCGGGGAGCTGTTTTTT
CASIAGQGTGELFF
>TRBV13|TRBJ1-2|TRBD1|.
TGTGCCAGCAGCTTCGGGCGGGACAGGGGAAGTCTTGGCTACACCTTC
CASSFGRDRGSLGYTF
>TRBV2|TRBJ1-5|.|.
TGTGCCAGCAGTAGGGGGTGGGGGAGCAATCAGCCCCAGCATTTT
CASSRGWGSNQPQHF
>TRBV6-1|TRBJ1-5|.|.
TGTGCCAGCAGTGAAGGGTTCTTATTTGGACAGAGCAATCAGCCCCAGCATTTT
CASSEGFLFGQSNQPQHF
>TRBV6-5|TRBJ2-3|.|once
TGTGCCAGCAGTTCCCTTGGATGGGCGGATACGCAGTATTTT
CASSSLGWADTQYF
>TRBV18|TRBJ2-3|.|.
TGTGCCAGCTCACCACAAACCTACACAGATACGCAGTATTTT
CASSPQTYTDTQYF
>TRBV4-1|TRBJ2-7|TRBD1|.
TGCGCCAGCAGCCAAGTGGGGGACAGGGGTCGCGCGCAGTACTTC
CASSQVGDRGRAQYF
>TRBV6-6|TRBJ2-1|TRBD1|.
TGTGCCAGCAGTTATACAGGGGGCGAGGCTAGGGATGAGCAGTTCTTC
CASSYTGGEARDEQFF
>TRBV6-1|TRBJ1-2|.|.
TGTGCCAGCAGTGAAGCGCAGGTGAACTATGGCTACACCTTC
CASSEAQVNYGYTF
>TRBV13|TRBJ1-4|.|once
TGTGCCAGCAGCTTAGGGACGGGGGCAACTAATGAAAAACTGTTTTTT
CASSLGTGATNEKLFF
>TRBV5-1|TRBJ2-2|TRBD1|.
TGCGCCAGCAGCATAGGGACAGCCGCGAACACCGGGGAGCTGTTTTTT
CASSIGTAANTGELFF
>TRBV19|TRBJ2-1|.|.
TGTGCCAGTAGTATCGGGGGTAGGGGTGAGCAGTTCTTC
CASSIGGRGEQFF
>TRBV6-4|TRBJ2-1|.|.
TGTGCCAGCAGTGCCACAGCCTACAATGAGCAGTTCTTC
CASSATAYNEQFF
>TRBV19|TRBJ2-1|.|.
TGTGCCATTCTTTGGGGGCCAAGGGAGGAGCAGTTCTTC
CAILWGPREEQFF
>TRBV6-7|TRBJ2-2|TRBD1|few
TGTGCCAGCAGTTACTCGCTAGGTCGGGACAGGGTTTTTTCCGGGGAGCTGTTTTTT
CASSYSLGRDRVFSGELFF
>TRBV6-1|TRBJ1-2|.|.
TGTGCCAGCAGTGAATTGGAGAATAACTATGGCTACACCTTC
CASSELENNYGYTF
>TRBV30|TRBJ1-2|.|.
TGTGCCTGGAGTGCCGGACAAGTCAACTATGGCTACACCTTC
CAWSAGQVNYGYTF
>TRBV9|TRBJ2-2|.|.
TGTGCCAGCAGCCTGAACACCGGGGAGCTGTTTTTT
CASSLNTGELFF
>TRBV18|TRBJ1-3|.|.
TGTGCCAGCTCACCCTCGGAGGGGATCTCTGGAAACACCATATATTTT
CASSPSEGISGNTIYF
>TRBV19|TRBJ1-5|.|.
TGTGCCAGTACCCCTGGTATGAACAGTTATCAGCCCCAGCATTTT
CASTPGMNSYQPQHF
>TRBV7-9|TRBJ1-2|.|once
TGTGCCAGCAGCTTAGGGGGGCAGGAGGATGGCTACACCTTC
CASSLGGQEDGYTF
>TRBV6-1|TRBJ2-2|TRBD2|.
TGTGCCAGCAGCCCAGGGACTAGCGGCACCGGGGAGCTGTTTTTT
CASSPGTSGTGELFF
>TRBV19|TRBJ1-1|TRBD1|.
TGTGCCAGTAGTATCGCAGGGGGGAACACTGAAGCTTTCTTT
CASSIAGGNTEAFF
>TRBV6-1|TRBJ2-7|.|few
TGTGCCAGCAGTGAAGCGCAGAGCGGCTCCTACGAGCAGTACTTC
CASSEAQSGSYEQYF
>TRBV6-1|TRBJ1-2|TRBD1|.
TGTGCCAGCAGCTTGGACAGGGGTCAGGATGGCTACACCTTC
CASSLDRGQDGYTF
>TRBV30|TRBJ1-2|.|.
TGTGCCTGGAGTACAGGGAGCTATGGCTACACCTTC
CAWSTGSYGYTF
>TRBV18|TRBJ1-5|.|.
TGTGCCAGCTCACCAGCGGGGTTTCTCAGCAATCAGCCCCAGCATTTT
CASSPAGFLSNQPQHF
>TRBV19|TRBJ1-1|TRBD1|.
TGTGCCAGTAGTATTGTCTACAGGGGGGATGAAGCTTTCTTT
CASSIVYRGDEAFF
>TRBV30|TRBJ2-5|.|.
TGTGCCTGGAGCGGCGGGATCGGGGAGACCCAGTACTTC
CAWSGGIGETQYF
>TRBV10-2|TRBJ1-1|.|.
TGCGCCAGCAGTGGGACAGTCGGCACTGAAGCTTTCTTT
CASSGTVGTEAFF
>TRBV7-3|TRBJ2-2|.|.
TGTGCCAGCAGCTTATCCCCCGGCAGGTCCACCGGGGAGCTGTTTTTT
CASSLSPGRSTGELFF